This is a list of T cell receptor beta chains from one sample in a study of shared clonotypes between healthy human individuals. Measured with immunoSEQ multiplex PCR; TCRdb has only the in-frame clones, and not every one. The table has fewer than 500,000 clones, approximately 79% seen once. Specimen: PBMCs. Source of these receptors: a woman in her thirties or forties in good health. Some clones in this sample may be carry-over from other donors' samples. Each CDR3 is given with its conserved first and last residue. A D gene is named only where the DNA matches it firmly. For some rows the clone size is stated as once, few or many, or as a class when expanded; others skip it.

CDR3: CASSEEFF
DNA: TGTGCCAGCAGCGAGGAGTTCTTC
J: TRBJ2-1
V: TRBV6-1
D: -
size: -

CDR3: CASSESRNTEAFF
DNA: TGTGCCAGCAGTGAAAGTCGGAACACTGAAGCTTTCTTT
J: TRBJ1-1
V: TRBV2
D: -
size: -

CDR3: CASAQTSGLPYEQYF
DNA: TGTGCCAGCGCCCAAACTAGCGGCCTACCCTACGAGCAGTACTTC
J: TRBJ2-7
V: TRBV28
D: TRBD2
size: -

CDR3: CASSFASGVGETQYF
DNA: TGCGCCAGCAGCTTCGCTAGCGGGGTAGGGGAGACCCAGTACTTC
J: TRBJ2-5
V: TRBV5-1
D: TRBD2
size: -

CDR3: CSVSFPAGADTQYF
DNA: TGCAGCGTTTCCTTCCCCGCAGGGGCAGATACGCAGTATTTT
J: TRBJ2-3
V: TRBV29-1
D: -
size: once

CDR3: CASSTGLANNEQFF
DNA: TGTGCCAGCAGCACAGGACTAGCGAACAATGAGCAGTTCTTC
J: TRBJ2-1
V: TRBV9
D: TRBD2
size: few

CDR3: CASSYTGVANTGELFF
DNA: TGCGCCAGCAGCTACACCGGGGTGGCGAACACCGGGGAGCTGTTTTTT
J: TRBJ2-2
V: TRBV4-1
D: -
size: -

CDR3: CAWSSSTDTQYF
DNA: TGTGCCTGGAGTTCGTCCACAGATACGCAGTATTTT
J: TRBJ2-3
V: TRBV30
D: -
size: once

CDR3: CASSLGPGELFF
DNA: TGTGCCAGCAGCTTAGGCCCCGGGGAGCTGTTTTTT
J: TRBJ2-2
V: TRBV7-2
D: -
size: -

CDR3: CASSPSDTGELFF
DNA: TGTGCCAGCTCACCATCGGACACCGGGGAGCTGTTTTTT
J: TRBJ2-2
V: TRBV18
D: -
size: -

CDR3: CVFGGFGQYF
DNA: TGTGTCTTTGGGGGGTTCGGGCAGTACTTC
J: TRBJ2-7
V: TRBV30
D: -
size: -

CDR3: CASRRTGDEQYF
DNA: TGTGCCAGCAGACGGACAGGGGACGAGCAGTACTTC
J: TRBJ2-7
V: TRBV6-5
D: TRBD1
size: -

CDR3: CASTHGGPGANVLTF
DNA: TGTGCCAGCACTCACGGCGGGCCTGGGGCCAACGTCCTGACTTTC
J: TRBJ2-6
V: TRBV28
D: -
size: -

CDR3: CASSPGQGARYGYTF
DNA: TGCGCCAGCAGCCCGGGACAGGGGGCGCGCTATGGCTACACCTTC
J: TRBJ1-2
V: TRBV5-1
D: TRBD1
size: -

CDR3: CASTKGRGIDTQYF
DNA: TGTGCCAGCACCAAAGGCAGGGGGATAGATACGCAGTATTTT
J: TRBJ2-3
V: TRBV7-9
D: TRBD1
size: -